A single T cell receptor (beta chain) is shown here with its context. MiXCR, applied by TCRdb to the reads, yields one record per CDR3 protein. The table includes 200,000 to 250,000 distinct CDR3 sequences, under 25% detected once. The entry originates in a study of T cell repertoires in cytomegalovirus infection. The CDR3 runs to 13 residues. Germline CDR1 is MGHRA and CDR2 is YSYEKL. J lost 6 bases, V lost 4 bases, and 3 bases had no gene match. The chain joins TRBV4-1 to TRBJ2-1, with 7 bases fitting TRBD2. This sequence originates from a human donor in good health (CMV status not recorded). Some clones in this sample may be carry-over from other donors' samples. The specimen sequenced was CD8+ T cells from PBMCs. CDR3 bases: TGCGCCAGCAGCCCGGGACTAATCAATGAGCAGTTCTTC. Translated: CASSPGLINEQFF.